This T cell receptor beta chain was observed in a study of T cell responses to AZD1222 COVID-19 vaccine. TCRdb's copy holds only in-frame clones and misses some; the assay was immunoSEQ multiplex PCR. This sample has 160,000 or so clones, with 90% to 95% found just once. Study-level points and caveats: Among AZD1222 vaccinees, only six or seven were seropositive at baseline. Mostly white British, mostly female donors; authors suggested clonal diversity may be underestimated.

Trimming cost V 5 bases and J 7 bases, with 20 bases left between them. This CDR3 has 16 residues. Germline V lookup: CDR1 SGHVS, CDR2 FNYEAQ. About this clone: The antigen remains unidentified.

This clonotype was sampled from an adult who received the AZD1222 COVID-19 vaccine. This chain joins TRBV7-6 and TRBJ1-4; TRBD1 might be the D (6 bases). The material sequenced was peripheral blood, taken 28 days after the second AZD1222 dose. CDR3 in amino acids: CASSEVGTQGPEKLFF. Here the CDR3 DNA reads TGTGCCAGCAGCGAAGTCGGGACCCAGGGGCCTGAAAAACTGTTTTTT.